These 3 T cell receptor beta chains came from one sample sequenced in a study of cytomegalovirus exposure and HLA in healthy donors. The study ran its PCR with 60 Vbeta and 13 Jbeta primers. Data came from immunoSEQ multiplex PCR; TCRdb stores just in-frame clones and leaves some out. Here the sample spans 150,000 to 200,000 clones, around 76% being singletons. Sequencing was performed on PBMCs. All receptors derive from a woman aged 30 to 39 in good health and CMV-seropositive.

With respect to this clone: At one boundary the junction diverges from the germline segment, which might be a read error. The CDR3 is CSSSFPYGGYTF. In DNA form, the CDR3 reads TGTTCCAGCAGCTTCCCCTACGGTGGCTACACCTTC. The rearrangement joins TRBV7-9 to TRBJ1-2; D unclear. The CDR3 loop spans 12 amino acids. Germline lookup yields CDR1 SEHNR and CDR2 FQNEAQ (reference sequence).

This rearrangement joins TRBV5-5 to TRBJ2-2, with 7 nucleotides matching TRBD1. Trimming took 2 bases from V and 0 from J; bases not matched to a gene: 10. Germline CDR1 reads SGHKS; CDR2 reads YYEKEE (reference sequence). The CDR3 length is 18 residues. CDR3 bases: TGTGCCAGCAGCTTATCACAGGGGCGACTTTCGAACACCGGGGAGCTGTTTTTT. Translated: CASSLSQGRLSNTGELFF.

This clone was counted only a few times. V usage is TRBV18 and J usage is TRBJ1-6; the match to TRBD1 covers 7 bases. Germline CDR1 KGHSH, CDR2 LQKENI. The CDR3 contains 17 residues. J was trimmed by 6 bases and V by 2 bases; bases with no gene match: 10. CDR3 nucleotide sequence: TGTGCCAGCTCACCAATTGACAGGGATTATTCTAATTCACCCCTCCACTTT. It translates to CASSPIDRDYSNSPLHF.